This TCR beta chain is from a study of T cell changes during pregnancy in multiple sclerosis. This CDR3 comprises 15 residues. The V and J ends lost 3 bases and 0 bases respectively, with 11 bases between them. Germline V gene sequence: CDR1 LNHNV, CDR2 YYDKDF (reference sequence). The assay was immunoSEQ multiplex PCR, and TCRdb's table has in-frame clones only and misses some. The sample has over 50,000 clones, roughly 92% seen once. This clonotype originated in a female donor with multiple sclerosis, enrolled in a pregnancy study. The chain carries TRBV15 and TRBJ2-5, with D maybe TRBD1 (5 bases). The sequencing here drew on CD4+ T cells from peripheral blood mononuclear cells, taken in the third trimester of pregnancy. CDR3 residues: CATSRSGANQETQYF. CDR3 nucleotides: TGTGCCACCAGCAGGAGTGGGGCAAACCAAGAGACCCAGTACTTC.